The 2 T cell receptor beta chains given below trace back to one sample, sequenced in a study of blood T cell repertoires in COVID-19. TCRdb keeps only in-frame clones here, not all; method: immunoSEQ multiplex PCR. The table includes roughly 250,000 clones, around 85% detected once. Sample: PBMCs or T cells enriched from blood (not recorded which). These TCRs come from a woman aged 25 to 39 who had recovered from COVID-19.

V is TRBV27 and J is TRBJ1-5, with 8 bases aligning to TRBD1. The CDR3 runs 17 residues. Germline trimming cut 6 bases from V and 2 bases from J; bases unmatched to any gene: 12. CDR1 is MNHEY and CDR2 is SMNVEV in the germline V gene (reference sequence). The DNA of the CDR3 is TGTGCCAGCAGATATGAGGGCAGGGGGCTTGGCAATCAGCCCCAGCATTTT. Its translation: CASRYEGRGLGNQPQHF.

The chain carries TRBV7-2 and TRBJ2-1; 10 bases line up with TRBD2. This CDR3 contains 16 residues. Germline V gene lookup returns CDR1 SGHTA and CDR2 FQGNSA. V lost 1 base, J lost 2 bases, and 2 bases stayed unmatched. The chain's CDR3 is CASSLVSGRPYNEQFF. Here the CDR3 DNA reads TGTGCCAGCAGCTTAGTTAGCGGGAGGCCCTACAATGAGCAGTTCTTC.